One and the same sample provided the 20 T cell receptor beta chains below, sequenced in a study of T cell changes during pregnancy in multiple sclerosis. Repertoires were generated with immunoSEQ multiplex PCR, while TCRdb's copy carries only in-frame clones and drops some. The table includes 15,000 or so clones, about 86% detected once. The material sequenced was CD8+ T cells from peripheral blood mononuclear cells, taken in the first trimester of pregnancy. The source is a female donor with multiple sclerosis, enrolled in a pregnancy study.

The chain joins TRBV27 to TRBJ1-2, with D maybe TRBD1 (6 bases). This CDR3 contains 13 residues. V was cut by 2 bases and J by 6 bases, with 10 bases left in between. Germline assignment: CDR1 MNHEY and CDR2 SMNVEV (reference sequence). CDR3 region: CASSLPTGDGYTF. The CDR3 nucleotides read TGTGCCAGCAGTTTACCGACAGGAGATGGCTACACCTTC.

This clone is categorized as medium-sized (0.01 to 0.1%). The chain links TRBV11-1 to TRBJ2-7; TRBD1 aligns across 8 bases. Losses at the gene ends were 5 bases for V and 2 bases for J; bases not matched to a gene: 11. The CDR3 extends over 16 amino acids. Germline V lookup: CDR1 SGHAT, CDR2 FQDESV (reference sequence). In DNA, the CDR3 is TGTGCCAGCAGCATGAATGTGGGACAGGTCCCCTACGAGCAGTACTTC. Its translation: CASSMNVGQVPYEQYF.

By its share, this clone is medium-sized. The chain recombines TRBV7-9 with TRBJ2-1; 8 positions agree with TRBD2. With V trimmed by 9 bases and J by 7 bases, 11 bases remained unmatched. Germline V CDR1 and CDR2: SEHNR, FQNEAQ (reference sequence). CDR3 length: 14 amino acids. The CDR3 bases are TGTGCCAGTCGGGCGGGAGGCGGCTCTAATGAGCAGTTCTTC. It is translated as CASRAGGGSNEQFF.

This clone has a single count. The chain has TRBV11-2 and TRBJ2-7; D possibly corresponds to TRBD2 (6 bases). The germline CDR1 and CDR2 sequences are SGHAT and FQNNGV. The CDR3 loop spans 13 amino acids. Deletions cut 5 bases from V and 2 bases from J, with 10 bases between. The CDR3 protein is CASSRGTPYEQYF. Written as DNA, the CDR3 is TGTGCCAGCAGCCGTGGGACTCCCTACGAGCAGTACTTC.

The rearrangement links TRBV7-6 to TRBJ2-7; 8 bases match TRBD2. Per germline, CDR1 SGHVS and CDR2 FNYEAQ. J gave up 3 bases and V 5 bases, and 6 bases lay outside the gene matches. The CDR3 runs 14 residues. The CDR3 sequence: CASSVLAEGYEQYF. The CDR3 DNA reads TGTGCCAGCAGCGTACTAGCGGAAGGCTACGAGCAGTACTTC.

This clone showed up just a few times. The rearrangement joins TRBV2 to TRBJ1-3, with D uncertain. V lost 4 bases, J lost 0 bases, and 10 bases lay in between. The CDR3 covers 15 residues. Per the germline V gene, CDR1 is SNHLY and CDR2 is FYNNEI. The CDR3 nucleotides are TGTGCCAGCAGTGGGTCGAGTCTCTCTGGAAACACCATATATTTT. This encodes CASSGSSLSGNTIYF. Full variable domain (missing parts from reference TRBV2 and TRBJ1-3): EPEVTQTPSHQVTQMGQEVILRCVPISNHLYFYWYRQILGQKVEFLVSFYNNEISEKSEIFDDQFSVERPDGSNFTLKIRSTKLEDSAMYFCASSGSSLSGNTIYFGEGSWLTVV.

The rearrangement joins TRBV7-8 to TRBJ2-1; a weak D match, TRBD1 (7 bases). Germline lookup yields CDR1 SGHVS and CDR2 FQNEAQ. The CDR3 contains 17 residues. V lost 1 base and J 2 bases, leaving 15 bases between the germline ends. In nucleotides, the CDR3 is TGTGCCAGCAGCTTAGGGGGACTGACAGGGCCCTACAATGAGCAGTTCTTC. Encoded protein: CASSLGGLTGPYNEQFF.

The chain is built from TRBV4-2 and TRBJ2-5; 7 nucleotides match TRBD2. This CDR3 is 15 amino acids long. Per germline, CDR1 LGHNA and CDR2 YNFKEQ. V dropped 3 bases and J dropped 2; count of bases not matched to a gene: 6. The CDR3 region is CASSHSWDYQETQYF. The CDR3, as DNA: TGTGCCAGCAGCCACTCCTGGGACTATCAAGAGACCCAGTACTTC.

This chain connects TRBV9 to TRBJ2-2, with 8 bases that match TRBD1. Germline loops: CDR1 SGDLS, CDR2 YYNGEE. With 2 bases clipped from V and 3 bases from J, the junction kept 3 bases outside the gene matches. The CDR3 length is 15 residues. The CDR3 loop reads CASSVQGADTGELFF. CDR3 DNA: TGTGCCAGCAGCGTCCAGGGGGCAGACACCGGGGAGCTGTTTTTT.

This chain's CDR3 is CASSGGGTDTQYF. The CDR3 nucleotides read TGTGCCAGCAGCGGGGGGGGCACAGATACGCAGTATTTT. The chain is built from TRBV9 and TRBJ2-3; TRBD2 is a possible D gene (6 bases). Trimming pared 3 bases from V and 1 base from J, leaving 6 bases between. The CDR3 length is 13 residues. In germline, CDR1 is SGDLS, CDR2 YYNGEE. The full variable domain, completed using reference TRBV9 and TRBJ2-3, is DSGVTQTPKHLITATGQRVTLRCSPRSGDLSVYWYQQSLDQGLQFLIQYYNGEERAKGNILERFSAQQFPDLHSELNLSSLELGDSALYFCASSGGGTDTQYFGPGTRLTVL.

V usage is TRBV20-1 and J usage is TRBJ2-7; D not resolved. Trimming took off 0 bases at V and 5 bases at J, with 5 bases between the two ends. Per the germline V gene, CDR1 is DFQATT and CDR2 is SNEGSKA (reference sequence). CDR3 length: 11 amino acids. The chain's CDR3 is CSARDRDEQYF. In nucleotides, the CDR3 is TGCAGTGCTAGAGATCGGGACGAGCAGTACTTC.

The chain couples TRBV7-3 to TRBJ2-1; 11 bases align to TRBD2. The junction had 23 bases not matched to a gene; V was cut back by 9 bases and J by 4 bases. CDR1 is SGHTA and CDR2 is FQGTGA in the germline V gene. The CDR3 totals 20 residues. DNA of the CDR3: TGTGCCAGACCCGCTACAACTAGCGGGAGACCTGTCCGATGTTACAATGAGCAGTTCTTC. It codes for CARPATTSGRPVRCYNEQFF.

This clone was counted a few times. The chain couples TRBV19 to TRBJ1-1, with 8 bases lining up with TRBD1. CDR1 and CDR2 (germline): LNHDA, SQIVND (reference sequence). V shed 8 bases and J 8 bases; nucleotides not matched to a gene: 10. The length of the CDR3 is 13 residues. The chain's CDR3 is CASRQGIGEEAFF. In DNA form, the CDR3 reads TGTGCCAGTCGACAGGGGATCGGGGAGGAAGCTTTCTTT.

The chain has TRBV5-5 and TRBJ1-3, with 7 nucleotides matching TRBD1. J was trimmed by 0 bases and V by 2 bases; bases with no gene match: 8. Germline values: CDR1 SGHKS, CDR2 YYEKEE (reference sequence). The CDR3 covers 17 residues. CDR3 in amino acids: CASSFVAGGSSGNTIYF. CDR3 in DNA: TGTGCCAGCAGCTTTGTTGCAGGGGGTTCCTCTGGAAACACCATATATTTT. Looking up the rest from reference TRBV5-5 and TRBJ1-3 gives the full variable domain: DAGVTQSPTHLIKTRGQQVTLRCSPISGHKSVSWYQQVLGQGPQFIFQYYEKEERGRGNFPDRFSARQFPNYSSELNVNALLLGDSALYLCASSFVAGGSSGNTIYFGEGSWLTVV.

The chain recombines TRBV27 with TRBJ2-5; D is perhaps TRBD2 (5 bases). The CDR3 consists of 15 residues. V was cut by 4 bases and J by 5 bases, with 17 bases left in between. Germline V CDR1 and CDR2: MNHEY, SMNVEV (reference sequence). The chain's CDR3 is CASSYSGLSWETQYF. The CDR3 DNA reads TGTGCCAGCAGTTACTCAGGACTTTCTTGGGAGACCCAGTACTTC.

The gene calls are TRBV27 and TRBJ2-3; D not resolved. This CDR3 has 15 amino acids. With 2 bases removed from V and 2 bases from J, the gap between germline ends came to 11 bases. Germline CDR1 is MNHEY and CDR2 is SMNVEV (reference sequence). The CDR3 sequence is CASSLAVPDTDTQYF. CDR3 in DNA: TGTGCCAGCAGTTTAGCGGTCCCGGACACAGATACGCAGTATTTT.

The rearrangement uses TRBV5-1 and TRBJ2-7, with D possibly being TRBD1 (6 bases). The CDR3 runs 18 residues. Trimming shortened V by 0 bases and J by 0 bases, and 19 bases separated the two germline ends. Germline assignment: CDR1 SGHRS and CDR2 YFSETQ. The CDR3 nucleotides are TGCGCCAGCAGCTTGGTTGGGACACCGAATAGCAGCTCCTACGAGCAGTACTTC. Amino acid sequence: CASSLVGTPNSSSYEQYF.

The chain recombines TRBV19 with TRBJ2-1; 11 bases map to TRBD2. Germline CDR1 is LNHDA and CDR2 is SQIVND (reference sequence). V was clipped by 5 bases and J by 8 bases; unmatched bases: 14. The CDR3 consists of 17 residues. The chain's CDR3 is CASSSPSGGFRGDEQFF. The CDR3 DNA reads TGTGCCAGTAGTTCCCCTAGCGGGGGGTTTAGAGGGGATGAGCAGTTCTTC.

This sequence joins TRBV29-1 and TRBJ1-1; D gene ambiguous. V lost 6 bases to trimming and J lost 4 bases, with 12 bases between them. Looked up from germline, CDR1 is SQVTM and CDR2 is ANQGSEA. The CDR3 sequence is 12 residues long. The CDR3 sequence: CSVGRVGTEAFF. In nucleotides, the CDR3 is TGCAGCGTCGGGCGGGTAGGCACTGAAGCTTTCTTT.

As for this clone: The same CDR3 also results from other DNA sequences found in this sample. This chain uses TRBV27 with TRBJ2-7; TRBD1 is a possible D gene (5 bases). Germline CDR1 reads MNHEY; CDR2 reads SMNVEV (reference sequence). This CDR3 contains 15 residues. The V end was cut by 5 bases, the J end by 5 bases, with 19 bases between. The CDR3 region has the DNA TGTGCCAGCAGTCTATACGCAGGGTTAAGCGACGAGCAGTACTTC. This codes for CASSLYAGLSDEQYF.